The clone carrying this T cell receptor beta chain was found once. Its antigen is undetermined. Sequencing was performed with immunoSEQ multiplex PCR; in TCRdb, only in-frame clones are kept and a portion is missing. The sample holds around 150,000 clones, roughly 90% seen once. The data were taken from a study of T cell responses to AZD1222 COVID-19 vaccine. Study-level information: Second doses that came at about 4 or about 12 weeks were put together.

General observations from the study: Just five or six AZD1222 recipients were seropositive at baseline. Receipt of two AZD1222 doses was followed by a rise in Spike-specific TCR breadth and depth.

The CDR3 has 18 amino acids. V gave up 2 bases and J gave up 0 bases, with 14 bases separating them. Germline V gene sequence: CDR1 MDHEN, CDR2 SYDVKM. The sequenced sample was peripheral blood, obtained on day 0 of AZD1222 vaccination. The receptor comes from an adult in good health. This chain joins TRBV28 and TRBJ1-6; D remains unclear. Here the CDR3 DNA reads TGTGCCAGCAGTTTACTCACAGCTACGGACTCCTATAATTCACCCCTCCACTTT. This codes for CASSLLTATDSYNSPLHF. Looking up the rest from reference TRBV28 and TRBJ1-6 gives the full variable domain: DVKVTQSSRYLVKRTGEKVFLECVQDMDHENMFWYRQDPGLGLRLIYFSYDVKMKEKGDIPEGYSVSREKKERFSLILESASTNQTSMYLCASSLLTATDSYNSPLHFGNGTRLTVT.